This T cell receptor (beta chain) comes out of a study of CD8+CD57+ T cells in acquired aplastic anemia. Study summary: Sorted CD4+ and CD8+ cell DNA averaged roughly 3.2 ug. Healthy donor CD4+ samples were sequenced to a depth that averaged around 11 million reads. General study points: Patients and controls shared nearly 30 CD8+ CDR3 sequences, highly expressed in patients.

Both TCR beta VDJ combination and CDR3 sequence profiling were carried out. Genomic DNA was the template for this profiling. One entry per CDR3 protein, called by TCRdb with MiXCR from the reads. The sample gives about 220,000 distinct CDR3 sequences, 34% of which show up once; 0.95% to 1.3% is in the top ten. This clonotype showed up many times. The antigen is unknown. The CDR3 sequence is 16 residues long. Trimming took 6 bases from V and 7 from J, leaving 22 bases between them. CDR1 and CDR2 (germline): SEHNR, FQNEAQ (reference sequence). Sequenced sample: sorted CD4+, CD8+, or CD8+CD57+ T cells (not recorded which) from PBMCs. The receptor was derived from a human donor in good health, serving as a control. The chain employs TRBV7-9 and TRBJ2-1; possible D gene TRBD2, 7 bases. The chain's CDR3 is CASRNATGGRRNEQFF. The CDR3 DNA is TGTGCCAGCAGAAATGCAACGGGGGGCCGTCGGAATGAGCAGTTCTTC.